This T cell receptor beta chain was recovered during a study of T cell changes during pregnancy in multiple sclerosis. Data came from immunoSEQ multiplex PCR; TCRdb stores just in-frame clones and leaves some out. Of about 77,000 clones listed, around 93% were seen once; the top ten hold around 2.6%. V lost 0 bases to trimming and J lost 10 bases, with 11 bases between them. CDR1 SGHRS and CDR2 YFSETQ come from the germline V gene. The CDR3 sequence is 13 residues long. Sample: peripheral blood, taken after pregnancy. The rearrangement uses TRBV5-1 and TRBJ2-1, with a possible D match to TRBD2 (5 bases). The sequence was collected from a female donor in good health, enrolled as a control in a pregnancy study. The CDR3 DNA follows: TGCGCCAGCAGCTTGGCCGCCGGGGAAGAGCAGTTCTTC. It yields the protein CASSLAAGEEQFF.